The 29 T cell receptor beta chains given below trace back to one sample, sequenced in a study of beta chain features in type 1 diabetes. Since all of the isolated RNA was reverse transcribed, expressed TCRB transcripts were what got sequenced. Libraries were prepared by immunoSEQ multiplex PCR; TCRdb keeps only in-frame clonotypes and omits some of them. This sample yields about 360,000 clones, of which roughly 12% are seen a single time; more than 0.015% belongs to the top ten. Specimen: naive CD4+ T cells from blood. Receptors were obtained from a young man in good health.

This clone appeared a few times. The V gene is TRBV7-2, the J gene TRBJ2-3; 15 nucleotides line up with TRBD2. The germline gives CDR1 SGHTA, CDR2 FQGNSA. The ends lost 7 bases at V and 0 bases at J; junction bases unmatched: 5. The CDR3 spans 17 residues. CDR3 residues: CASTRTSGRASTDTQYF. The CDR3 DNA follows: TGTGCCAGCACCCGGACTAGCGGGAGGGCGAGCACAGATACGCAGTATTTT.

The chain recombines TRBV28 with TRBJ1-6; D gene unclear. V lost 4 bases to trimming and J lost 9 bases, with 13 bases between them. This CDR3 has 14 residues. The germline V gene encodes CDR1 MDHEN and CDR2 SYDVKM. In DNA, the CDR3 is TGTGCCAGCAGTTCTCCCCCTCGGAGTTCACCCCTCCACTTT. Residues: CASSSPPRSSPLHF.

The J gene is TRBJ2-1, the V gene TRBV5-1, with D possibly TRBD2 on 6 matching bases. The germline CDR1 and CDR2 sequences are SGHRS and YFSETQ. V lost 2 bases and J lost 4, with 13 bases in between. There are 15 residues in the CDR3. The DNA for the CDR3 is TGCGCCAGCAGCTTAACGGGAGAACCTTACAATGAGCAGTTCTTC. It yields the protein CASSLTGEPYNEQFF. Filled out from reference TRBV5-1 and TRBJ2-1, the complete variable domain reads KAGVTQTPRYLIKTRGQQVTLSCSPISGHRSVSWYQQTPGQGLQFLFEYFSETQRNKGNFPGRFSGRQFSNSRSEMNVSTLELGDSALYLCASSLTGEPYNEQFFGPGTRLTVL.

The chain recombines TRBV18 with TRBJ2-7; D is possibly TRBD2 (6 bases). Trimming took 4 bases from V and 2 from J, leaving 18 bases between them. The CDR3 length is 16 residues. Germline CDR1 reads KGHSH; CDR2 reads LQKENI. The CDR3 here is CASSRGTGEETYEQYF. DNA for the CDR3: TGTGCCAGCTCACGGGGTACGGGGGAGGAGACCTACGAGCAGTACTTC.

The chain joins TRBV19 to TRBJ2-7; TRBD1 agrees at 7 bases. In germline, CDR1 is LNHDA, CDR2 SQIVND (reference sequence). With 5 bases clipped from V and 2 bases from J, the junction kept 6 bases outside the gene matches. This CDR3 is built from 14 residues. The CDR3: CASSAQGKPYEQYF. In DNA form, the CDR3 reads TGTGCCAGTAGTGCACAGGGGAAACCCTACGAGCAGTACTTC.

This clone was observed a handful of times. This chain connects TRBV7-6 to TRBJ2-1; TRBD2 matches at 10 bases. Germline V gene lookup returns CDR1 SGHVS and CDR2 FNYEAQ. This CDR3 contains 15 residues. The J segment lost 6 bases and the V segment lost 5 bases, leaving 7 bases of the junction unmatched. The CDR3 coding sequence is TGTGCCAGCAGCCAACCACTAGCGGGATCCAATGAGCAGTTCTTC. This sequence encodes CASSQPLAGSNEQFF.

The V call is TRBV28, the J call TRBJ1-4, with TRBD1 identical over 8 bases. CDR3 length: 14 residues. Germline lookup yields CDR1 MDHEN and CDR2 SYDVKM. Germline trimming cut 6 bases from V and 8 bases from J; bases unmatched to any gene: 8. The CDR3 DNA is TGTGCCAGCAGACCAGGGGGCGCTTGGGAAAAACTGTTTTTT. Amino acid sequence: CASRPGGAWEKLFF.

This clone was seen only a few times. Here the CDR3 reads CAWSSTGRSYEQYF. As DNA, the CDR3 is TGTGCCTGGAGTTCAACTGGCAGGTCCTACGAGCAGTACTTC. J is TRBJ2-7 and V is TRBV30; no definite D call. The CDR3 contains 14 residues. The germline gives CDR1 GTSNPN, CDR2 SVGIG (reference sequence). V was pared by 2 bases and J by 1 base, with 12 bases between.

This clone has a handful of counts. The chain combines TRBV29-1 with TRBJ2-5; 8 positions agree with TRBD1. The V gene's germline CDR1 is SQVTM and CDR2 ANQGSEA. CDR3 size: 14 residues. V lost 5 bases, J lost 1 base, and 6 bases stayed unmatched. The CDR3 reads CSVYPDRAQETQYF. In DNA, the CDR3 is TGCAGCGTTTACCCGGACAGGGCCCAAGAGACCCAGTACTTC.

J is TRBJ2-7 and V is TRBV28, with D possibly TRBD1 on 6 matching bases. From germline, CDR1 is MDHEN and CDR2 SYDVKM. Trimming removed 6 bases from V and 9 bases from J, with 21 bases in between. The CDR3 totals 14 residues. In nucleotides, the CDR3 is TGTGCCAGCAGGGACAGTGGGTTATCGACCGCGCAGTACTTC. This encodes CASRDSGLSTAQYF.

There are a few counts of this clone. The chain couples TRBV29-1 to TRBJ1-4; TRBD1 matches 7 bases. V dropped 6 bases and J dropped 8; count of bases not matched to a gene: 9. The length of the CDR3 is 13 residues. The germline V gene has CDR1 SQVTM and CDR2 ANQGSEA. The CDR3 is CSVRGTASEKLFF. As DNA, the CDR3 is TGCAGCGTCCGCGGGACAGCGTCCGAAAAACTGTTTTTT.

This clone was seen more than once but under ten times. V usage is TRBV7-3 and J usage is TRBJ2-3; 13 bases map to TRBD2. Germline CDR1 and CDR2: SGHTA and FQGTGA. V lost 3 bases to trimming and J lost 3 bases; unmatched junction nucleotides: 3. The CDR3 covers 16 residues. In DNA form, the CDR3 reads TGTGCCAGCAGCTTCACTAGCGGGGGGGCGACAGATACGCAGTATTTT. Protein sequence: CASSFTSGGATDTQYF.

V usage is TRBV5-4 and J usage is TRBJ2-7, with a tentative D call TRBD1 (5 bases). CDR1 is SGHNT, CDR2 YYREEE, per germline (reference sequence). The CDR3 length is 14 residues. Trimming shortened V by 4 bases and J by 2 bases, and 13 bases separated the two germline ends. This CDR3 is CASSETGRPYEQYF. The DNA for the CDR3 is TGTGCCAGCAGCGAAACAGGAAGACCCTACGAGCAGTACTTC.

This sequence joins TRBV6-1 and TRBJ2-2; D is undetermined. In germline, CDR1 is MNHNS, CDR2 SASEGT. Trimming pared 7 bases from V and 6 bases from J, leaving 9 bases between. The CDR3 consists of 12 residues. Here the CDR3 reads CASTGFPGELFF. Written as DNA, the CDR3 is TGTGCCAGCACGGGTTTCCCCGGGGAGCTGTTTTTT.

Regarding this clone: Other DNA sequences in the sample encode the same CDR3. The chain uses TRBV15 and TRBJ2-5, with a weak D call TRBD2 (5 bases). This CDR3 is built from 13 residues. The ends were cut back, 0 bases at V and 5 bases at J, with 7 bases in the middle. Germline V gene lookup returns CDR1 LNHNV and CDR2 YYDKDF (reference sequence). The CDR3 nucleotides are TGTGCCACCAGCAGAGATCCGGGGGAGACCCAGTACTTC. Encoded protein: CATSRDPGETQYF.

The V call is TRBV7-2, the J call TRBJ1-3, with a possible D match to TRBD1 (6 bases). Deletions cut 0 bases from V and 0 bases from J, with 12 bases between. The CDR3 length is 17 residues. The germline V gene encodes CDR1 SGHTA and CDR2 FQGNSA. The DNA for the CDR3 is TGTGCCAGCAGCTTAGCGGGACACGCGGTCTCTGGAAACACCATATATTTT. It yields the protein CASSLAGHAVSGNTIYF.

This clone has more than one count but fewer than ten. The gene calls are TRBV7-3 and TRBJ1-1; D remains ambiguous. V lost 3 bases and J 2 bases, leaving 7 bases between the germline ends. Germline V gene lookup returns CDR1 SGHTA and CDR2 FQGTGA. The CDR3 is 13 amino acids. The DNA for the CDR3 is TGTGCCAGCAGCTTCCGGGGTAACACTGAAGCTTTCTTT. Amino acid sequence: CASSFRGNTEAFF.

This chain links TRBV7-2 with TRBJ2-6; 9 bases agree with TRBD1. CDR1 and CDR2 (germline): SGHTA, FQGNSA. The CDR3 has 20 residues. V was clipped by 0 bases and J by 2 bases; unmatched bases: 11. The CDR3, as DNA: TGTGCCAGCAGCTTAGCTACCTTCCGGGACAGGGCCCCTGGGGCCAACGTCCTGACTTTC. Protein product: CASSLATFRDRAPGANVLTF.

This clone showed up just a few times. J is TRBJ2-1 and V is TRBV19; 7 bases are a match to TRBD2. CDR3 length: 16 residues. CDR1 LNHDA and CDR2 SQIVND come from the germline V gene (reference sequence). J lost 3 bases, V lost 0 bases, and 5 bases had no gene match. The CDR3 DNA is TGTGCCAGTAGTATAGAGCGCGGGGGTTACTACAATGAGCAGTTCTTC. This encodes CASSIERGGYYNEQFF.

This clone has more than one count but fewer than ten. This chain connects TRBV6-5 to TRBJ2-2; 8 bases align to TRBD2. Germline V lookup: CDR1 MNHEY, CDR2 SVGAGI. CDR3 length: 16 residues. V dropped 0 bases and J dropped 0; count of bases not matched to a gene: 0. CDR3 amino acids: CASSYSGLANTGELFF. The DNA of the CDR3 is TGTGCCAGCAGTTACTCGGGACTAGCGAACACCGGGGAGCTGTTTTTT.

V is TRBV5-4 and J is TRBJ2-7; a possible D gene is TRBD1 (5 bases). The CDR3 length is 12 residues. CDR1 is SGHNT and CDR2 is YYREEE in the germline V gene (reference sequence). Trimming cost V 3 bases and J 5 bases, with 9 bases left between them. CDR3 coding DNA: TGTGCCAGCAGCTCTGACAGAAACGAGCAGTACTTC. As protein: CASSSDRNEQYF.

J is TRBJ2-1 and V is TRBV7-9, with TRBD1 identical over 7 bases. With 2 bases clipped from V and 5 bases from J, the junction kept 6 bases outside the gene matches. CDR3 length: 15 amino acids. Germline V gives CDR1 SEHNR, CDR2 FQNEAQ (reference sequence). In nucleotides, the CDR3 is TGTGCCAGCAGCTTATCAAGGGGGCTCCACAATGAGCAGTTCTTC. It specifies CASSLSRGLHNEQFF.

The chain joins TRBV7-9 to TRBJ1-3, with 7 bases matching TRBD1. Germline V gene data show CDR1 as SEHNR and CDR2 as FQNEAQ (reference sequence). The CDR3 contains 17 residues. Trimming removed 6 bases from V and 0 bases from J; junction bases left unmatched: 11. CDR3 amino acids: CASRPGTVKSSGNTIYF. CDR3 sequence (DNA): TGTGCCAGCAGACCAGGGACAGTAAAGAGCTCTGGAAACACCATATATTTT. Looking up the rest from reference TRBV7-9 and TRBJ1-3 gives the full variable domain: DTGVSQNPRHKITKRGQNVTFRCDPISEHNRLYWYRQTLGQGPEFLTYFQNEAQLEKSRLLSDRFSAERPKGSFSTLEIQRTEQGDSAMYLCASRPGTVKSSGNTIYFGEGSWLTVV.

The chain couples TRBV7-9 to TRBJ2-2; D ambiguous. The length of the CDR3 is 14 residues. The V and J ends lost 1 base and 1 base respectively, with 4 bases between them. Per germline, CDR1 SEHNR and CDR2 FQNEAQ (reference sequence). The DNA of the CDR3 is TGTGCCAGCAGCTTAGACGGGAACACCGGGGAGCTGTTTTTT. As protein: CASSLDGNTGELFF. The complete variable domain, with remaining parts taken from reference TRBV7-9 and TRBJ2-2, reads DTGVSQNPRHKITKRGQNVTFRCDPISEHNRLYWYRQTLGQGPEFLTYFQNEAQLEKSRLLSDRFSAERPKGSFSTLEIQRTEQGDSAMYLCASSLDGNTGELFFGEGSRLTVL.

This clone was seen a handful of times. CDR3 protein: CASSPSGVSYEQYF. The CDR3 DNA sequence: TGTGCCAGCAGTCCCTCGGGGGTCTCCTACGAGCAGTACTTC. The genes are TRBV6-5 and TRBJ2-7, with TRBD2 as a possible D gene (6 bases). This CDR3 region has 14 residues. From germline, CDR1 is MNHEY and CDR2 SVGAGI. V gave up 5 bases and J gave up 0 bases, with 11 bases separating them.

V usage is TRBV6-5 and J usage is TRBJ2-7; D possibly corresponds to TRBD2 (6 bases). Trimming removed 6 bases from V and 8 bases from J, with 14 bases in between. This CDR3 region has 12 residues. Germline V gene lookup returns CDR1 MNHEY and CDR2 SVGAGI. CDR3 sequence reads: CASSRDSRQQYF. The DNA for the CDR3 is TGTGCCAGCAGCAGGGACTCTAGGCAGCAGTACTTC.

In its sample, this clone was seen a few times. The chain employs TRBV25-1 and TRBJ2-3; 12 bases line up with TRBD2. V was clipped by 2 bases and J by 6 bases; unmatched bases: 6. Per the germline V gene, CDR1 is MGHDK and CDR2 is SYGVNS. This CDR3 is built from 16 residues. This CDR3 reads CASSEGLAGGLDTQYF. The DNA for the CDR3 is TGTGCCAGCAGTGAAGGGCTAGCGGGGGGGCTTGATACGCAGTATTTT. The whole variable domain, remainder taken from reference TRBV25-1 and TRBJ2-3, is EADIYQTPRYLVIGTGKKITLECSQTMGHDKMYWYQQDPGMELHLIHYSYGVNSTEKGDLSSESTVSRIRTEHFPLTLESARPSHTSQYLCASSEGLAGGLDTQYFGPGTRLTVL.

This clone was seen a handful of times. This chain uses TRBV28 with TRBJ1-2, with D possibly TRBD1 on 6 matching bases. Germline CDR1 is MDHEN and CDR2 is SYDVKM. The CDR3 runs 14 residues. V was clipped by 8 bases and J by 3 bases, with 16 bases between them. CDR3 in amino acids: CASVQGRVHYGYTF. Here the CDR3 DNA reads TGTGCCAGCGTGCAGGGGCGGGTCCACTATGGCTACACCTTC.

This clone appeared a few times. CDR3 nucleotide sequence: TGTGCCAGCAGTTTATACGGGACAGATACGCAGTATTTT. It translates to CASSLYGTDTQYF. The chain combines TRBV28 with TRBJ2-3; no clear D gene. Germline CDR1 reads MDHEN; CDR2 reads SYDVKM. Trimming removed 1 base at V and 3 bases at J, with 5 bases between. The CDR3 has 13 residues.